This TCR beta chain appears in the sequencing data of a study of blood T cell repertoires in COVID-19. Study-wide context: Material from acute and convalescent COVID-19 was sourced from the United States, Italy and Spain. Sample material is recorded as cDNA or gDNA derived from T cells, B-cell-depleted T cells, or PBMCs.

Using immunoSEQ multiplex PCR, the repertoire was profiled, and TCRdb retains in-frame clones only, with some absent. The data show about 210,000 clones, roughly 84% seen once. Those enrolled, adults aged about 18 to 89 years, came from roughly 22 US areas. CDR3 length equals 13 residues. Trimming cost V 3 bases and J 2 bases, with 2 bases left between them. Germline loops: CDR1 MNHEY, CDR2 SVGEGT. The sequenced sample consisted of PBMCs or T cells enriched from blood (not recorded which). The chain carries TRBV6-2 or TRBV6-3 and TRBJ2-6; no clear D. This clonotype was sampled from a woman in her twenties or thirties who had been exposed to COVID-19. This chain's CDR3 is CASSYTGANVLTF. The CDR3 DNA is TGTGCCAGCAGTTATACTGGGGCCAACGTCCTGACTTTC.